This TCR beta chain was observed in a study of blood T cell repertoires in COVID-19. Ages ranged from roughly 18 to 100 years, with residence in about 23 US areas. Researchers sorted participants into cohorts using their self-reported clinical history. Recovered status in Cohort 3 required two negative PCRs, clearance, or symptom resolution. CDR3 size: 17 residues. V gave up 4 bases and J gave up 1 base; unmatched junction bases: 12. CDR1 and CDR2 (germline): SGHRS, YFSETQ. Clones were read by immunoSEQ multiplex PCR, and TCRdb kept only the in-frame ones, dropping some. Of a few hundred thousand clones listed, approximately 83% were seen once; the top ten hold 3% to 4%.

This TCR derives from a woman in her sixties or seventies who had recovered from COVID-19. J is TRBJ2-7 and V is TRBV5-1; 9 bases are shared with TRBD1. The source material was PBMCs or T cells enriched from blood (not recorded which). This CDR3 is CASSMAAGQGPSYEQYF. The CDR3 DNA reads TGCGCCAGCAGCATGGCGGCGGGACAGGGTCCGTCCTACGAGCAGTACTTC.